This TCR beta chain originates from a study of T-cell reconstitution after alpha-beta-depleted transplantation in children. The CDR3 has 19 residues. Germline trimming cut 2 bases from V and 5 bases from J; bases unmatched to any gene: 17. Germline assignment: CDR1 LGHNA and CDR2 YNFKEQ. This clonotype was counted at least ten times. Preparation of the TCRbeta library involved a method that used unique molecular identifiers. TCRdb processed the PCR reads anew with MiXCR; each CDR3 protein has one entry. The table records approximately 650,000 distinct CDR3 sequences, about an eighth of them present only once.

This clonotype originated in a girl aged 2-10 years with congenital amegakaryocytic thrombocytopenia, due to receive a stem cell transplant. The chain joins TRBV4-2 to TRBJ2-3; 9 nucleotides line up with TRBD2. Sample: PBMCs, taken before TCRalphabeta/CD19-depleted stem cell transplant. The DNA for the CDR3 is TGTGCCAGCAGCCAAACCTTCAAAGCGGGAGGCCACCGGAGAGATACGCAGTATTTT. Encoded protein: CASSQTFKAGGHRRDTQYF.